The clone carrying this TCR beta chain showed up just a few times. Antigen unknown. The sample belongs to a study of blood T cells in healthy people across ages. The study recruited healthy Caucasian donors from Russia who were aged roughly 6 to 95. Study observations and caveats: Age showed a roughly linear inverse relationship with TCR beta diversity per million T cells. Diversity estimates drawn from one million T cells were deemed underestimates.

A second PCR, run for about 7 to 11 cycles, used a sample-barcoded 5' primer plus a J-beta primer mix. A single record per CDR3 protein comes from TCRdb applying MiXCR to the 5' RACE reads. The sample carries 1.4 million to 1.5 million distinct CDR3 sequences, about 40% recorded once. Input material: blood. The TCR was taken from a young woman in good health.

The CDR3, as DNA: TGTGCCAGCAGTTTATCTGACAGGGGGACTTACGAGCAGTACTTC. Its translation is CASSLSDRGTYEQYF. The rearrangement joins TRBV28 to TRBJ2-7, with TRBD1 identical over 9 bases. In germline, CDR1 is MDHEN, CDR2 SYDVKM. The CDR3 loop spans 15 amino acids. Trimming took 1 base from V and 4 from J; bases not matched to a gene: 5.